A selection of T cell receptor beta chains follows, all from one sample in a study of blood T cell repertoires in COVID-19. The protocol was immunoSEQ multiplex PCR, while the TCRdb copy is restricted to in-frame clones and leaves out a portion. The data contain approximately 260,000 clones, about nine tenths of them singletons. The sample comprised peripheral blood. The receptors originated from a woman aged 40 to 55 with acute or convalescent COVID-19. Both conserved end residues are part of each CDR3. The D gene is left open where the match is weak. Size is omitted from some rows. Given values are once, few, many or a class for expanded clones.

d_gene: TRBD1
abundance: -
v_gene: TRBV4-2
j_gene: TRBJ1-2
CDR3nt: TGTGCCAGCAGCCGAGGACAGGAATACTATGGCTACACCTTC
CDR3aa: CASSRGQEYYGYTF

d_gene: -
abundance: few
v_gene: TRBV19
j_gene: TRBJ1-2
CDR3nt: TGTGCCAGTAGTACCCTACCCCGGGGAATACTTAGGAGCTACACCTTC
CDR3aa: CASSTLPRGILRSYTF

d_gene: TRBD1
abundance: -
v_gene: TRBV24-1
j_gene: TRBJ1-2
CDR3nt: TGTGCCACCAGTGATTTCAGACAGGGAGTCCACGGCTACACCTTC
CDR3aa: CATSDFRQGVHGYTF

d_gene: -
abundance: few
v_gene: TRBV14
j_gene: TRBJ2-5
CDR3nt: TGTGCCAGCAGCCAAGAAGGCGCAGGGGCAAGAGAGACCCAGTACTTC
CDR3aa: CASSQEGAGARETQYF

d_gene: -
abundance: -
v_gene: TRBV30
j_gene: TRBJ1-2
CDR3nt: TGTGCCTGGAGTGTACAGCCAGGGGTAGGTGGCTACACCTTC
CDR3aa: CAWSVQPGVGGYTF

d_gene: -
abundance: -
v_gene: TRBV5-6
j_gene: TRBJ2-3
CDR3nt: TGTGCCAGCAGCAACCAGGGCCTCCTATCCGATACGCAGTATTTT
CDR3aa: CASSNQGLLSDTQYF

d_gene: TRBD1
abundance: -
v_gene: TRBV7-8
j_gene: TRBJ1-1
CDR3nt: TGTGCCAGCAGCTTAAGACAGGGGCCCTCGTCGAACACTGAAGCTTTCTTT
CDR3aa: CASSLRQGPSSNTEAFF

d_gene: TRBD1
abundance: -
v_gene: TRBV11-2
j_gene: TRBJ1-2
CDR3nt: TGTGCCAGCAGCTCGGGACAGGGACGATATGGCTACACCTTC
CDR3aa: CASSSGQGRYGYTF

d_gene: -
abundance: -
v_gene: TRBV18
j_gene: TRBJ1-1
CDR3nt: TGTGCCAGCTCACCATATACAGAGAACACTGAAGCTTTCTTT
CDR3aa: CASSPYTENTEAFF

d_gene: -
abundance: -
v_gene: TRBV4-1
j_gene: TRBJ2-2
CDR3nt: TGCGCCAGCAGCCAAGATTTAGGGGTTTTGGACACCGGGGAGCTGTTTTTT
CDR3aa: CASSQDLGVLDTGELFF

d_gene: -
abundance: -
v_gene: TRBV6-6
j_gene: TRBJ1-1
CDR3nt: TGTGCCAGCAGTTACCTGGCCTCGAACACTGAAGCTTTCTTT
CDR3aa: CASSYLASNTEAFF

d_gene: TRBD1
abundance: once
v_gene: TRBV12-5
j_gene: TRBJ1-1
CDR3nt: TGTGCTAGTGGTTTGGAGACAGGGATAAGGACTGAAGCTTTCTTT
CDR3aa: CASGLETGIRTEAFF

d_gene: -
abundance: once
v_gene: TRBV2
j_gene: TRBJ1-5
CDR3nt: TGTGCCAGCAGTGAAGCCGACCCCAGGGCGGGACAGCCCCAGCATTTT
CDR3aa: CASSEADPRAGQPQHF

d_gene: TRBD1
abundance: -
v_gene: TRBV5-4
j_gene: TRBJ1-1
CDR3nt: TGTGCCAGCAGCTTGGAACAGGGGGATGAAGCTTTCTTT
CDR3aa: CASSLEQGDEAFF

d_gene: -
abundance: -
v_gene: TRBV19
j_gene: TRBJ1-2
CDR3nt: TGTGCCAGTAGTATGGCCAGGGGCCATGGCTACACCTTC
CDR3aa: CASSMARGHGYTF

d_gene: -
abundance: -
v_gene: TRBV10-3
j_gene: TRBJ1-1
CDR3nt: TGTGCCATCAGTGAGGAAACAGCGGGGAACACTGAAGCTTTCTTT
CDR3aa: CAISEETAGNTEAFF

d_gene: TRBD1
abundance: -
v_gene: TRBV25-1
j_gene: TRBJ1-1
CDR3nt: TGTGCCAGCAGCAGTTGGGGACAGGGACAGGAGAACACTGAAGCTTTCTTT
CDR3aa: CASSSWGQGQENTEAFF

d_gene: -
abundance: -
v_gene: TRBV10-1
j_gene: TRBJ1-2
CDR3nt: TGCGCCAGCAGTGAGAACAGGGATGATGGCTACACCTTC
CDR3aa: CASSENRDDGYTF

d_gene: TRBD2
abundance: -
v_gene: TRBV2
j_gene: TRBJ2-5
CDR3nt: TGTGCCAATAGCGGGGGGACACAAGAGACCCAGTACTTC
CDR3aa: CANSGGTQETQYF

d_gene: -
abundance: -
v_gene: TRBV3-1/TRBV3-2
j_gene: TRBJ1-1
CDR3nt: TGTGCCAGCAGCCAAGAAACCGGCAGTCTCGGGGCTTTCTTT
CDR3aa: CASSQETGSLGAFF

d_gene: TRBD2
abundance: -
v_gene: TRBV19
j_gene: TRBJ2-3
CDR3nt: TGTGCCAGTAGTCGCCTAGCGGCGGGGGGGACAGATACGCAGTATTTT
CDR3aa: CASSRLAAGGTDTQYF

d_gene: TRBD2
abundance: -
v_gene: TRBV7-6
j_gene: TRBJ2-2
CDR3nt: TGTGCCAGCAGAGTACTAGCGGGGGGGCAAACCGGGGAGCTGTTTTTT
CDR3aa: CASRVLAGGQTGELFF

d_gene: -
abundance: -
v_gene: TRBV11-1
j_gene: TRBJ1-6
CDR3nt: TGTGCCAGCAGAGTACGATACAATAATTCACCCCTCCACTTT
CDR3aa: CASRVRYNNSPLHF

d_gene: TRBD1
abundance: once
v_gene: TRBV2
j_gene: TRBJ1-2
CDR3nt: TGTGCCAGCAGTGGCTGGACAGGGGGATATGGCTACACCTTC
CDR3aa: CASSGWTGGYGYTF

d_gene: TRBD1
abundance: -
v_gene: TRBV29-1
j_gene: TRBJ1-2
CDR3nt: TGCAGCGTTGAGTATGGGACAGCCTATGGCTACACCTTC
CDR3aa: CSVEYGTAYGYTF

d_gene: -
abundance: once
v_gene: TRBV13
j_gene: TRBJ1-1
CDR3nt: TGTGCCAGCAGCCCAAAACCGGGGGTCACTGAAGCTTTCTTT
CDR3aa: CASSPKPGVTEAFF

d_gene: -
abundance: -
v_gene: TRBV5-5
j_gene: TRBJ1-5
CDR3nt: TGTGCCAGCAGCTTGCTGGATTCGAGGAATCAGCCCCAGCATTTT
CDR3aa: CASSLLDSRNQPQHF

d_gene: -
abundance: -
v_gene: TRBV4-1
j_gene: TRBJ1-2
CDR3nt: TGCGCCAGCAGCCCCCTGGAGGCCTATGGCTACACCTTC
CDR3aa: CASSPLEAYGYTF

d_gene: -
abundance: -
v_gene: TRBV5-1
j_gene: TRBJ2-5
CDR3nt: TGCGCCAGCAGCTTGGCTCCGCACAGCCCGGGGGAGACCCAGTACTTC
CDR3aa: CASSLAPHSPGETQYF

d_gene: -
abundance: few
v_gene: TRBV4-1
j_gene: TRBJ1-2
CDR3nt: TGCGCCAGCAGCCAAGGCGGCCTTCCCTATGGCTACACCTTC
CDR3aa: CASSQGGLPYGYTF

d_gene: -
abundance: -
v_gene: TRBV12-3/TRBV12-4
j_gene: TRBJ1-1
CDR3nt: TGTGCCAGCAGCTTATCAGACATCACTGAAGCTTTCTTT
CDR3aa: CASSLSDITEAFF

d_gene: -
abundance: -
v_gene: TRBV5-6
j_gene: TRBJ1-1
CDR3nt: TGTGCCAGCAGTTATCCCTACACTGAAGCTTTCTTT
CDR3aa: CASSYPYTEAFF

d_gene: TRBD1
abundance: once
v_gene: TRBV19
j_gene: TRBJ1-5
CDR3nt: TGTGCCAGTAGTCTGACAGGGGAGGAAAGCAATCAGCCCCAGCATTTT
CDR3aa: CASSLTGEESNQPQHF

d_gene: -
abundance: -
v_gene: TRBV7-6
j_gene: TRBJ1-2
CDR3nt: TGTGCCAGCAGCTCCCTGAACAGCCCTAACTATGGCTACACCTTC
CDR3aa: CASSSLNSPNYGYTF

d_gene: TRBD1
abundance: -
v_gene: TRBV19
j_gene: TRBJ1-6
CDR3nt: TGTGCCAGTAAGACAGGGGGCGCGGTTAATTCACCCCTCCACTTT
CDR3aa: CASKTGGAVNSPLHF

d_gene: -
abundance: -
v_gene: TRBV4-1
j_gene: TRBJ1-5
CDR3nt: TGCGCCAGCAGCCAAGTAGTAAATCAGCCCCAGCATTTT
CDR3aa: CASSQVVNQPQHF

d_gene: -
abundance: -
v_gene: TRBV6-5
j_gene: TRBJ1-2
CDR3nt: TGTGCCAGCAGACCCGACTTCAGGGAGGTGAATGGCTACACCTTC
CDR3aa: CASRPDFREVNGYTF

d_gene: -
abundance: once
v_gene: TRBV2
j_gene: TRBJ1-1
CDR3nt: TGTGCCAGCAGTGGGTCGCGGGATGAAGCTTTCTTT
CDR3aa: CASSGSRDEAFF

d_gene: -
abundance: -
v_gene: TRBV7-2
j_gene: TRBJ2-3
CDR3nt: TGTGCCAGCAGCCGTCGACTAACCTCCTCTAGCACAGATACGCAGTATTTT
CDR3aa: CASSRRLTSSSTDTQYF

d_gene: TRBD1
abundance: -
v_gene: TRBV15
j_gene: TRBJ1-5
CDR3nt: TGTGCCACCAGCAGAGGGGACAGGGGGCCCGCGTTTGGCAATCAGCCCCAGCATTTT
CDR3aa: CATSRGDRGPAFGNQPQHF

d_gene: -
abundance: once
v_gene: TRBV20-1
j_gene: TRBJ2-3
CDR3nt: TGCAGTGCTAGACAGGACAATACGCAGTATTTT
CDR3aa: CSARQDNTQYF

d_gene: -
abundance: -
v_gene: TRBV2
j_gene: TRBJ2-2
CDR3nt: TGTGCCAGCAACGCCGGGCGGGGGAACACCGGGGAGCTGTTTTTT
CDR3aa: CASNAGRGNTGELFF

d_gene: -
abundance: -
v_gene: TRBV5-5
j_gene: TRBJ1-4
CDR3nt: TGTGCCAGCAGCTTGGATCCAGGGGTGGAAAAACTGTTTTTT
CDR3aa: CASSLDPGVEKLFF

d_gene: -
abundance: once
v_gene: TRBV11-2
j_gene: TRBJ1-2
CDR3nt: TGTGCCAGCACCTCAGACGGGGGGCCTATGAGAGGCTACACCTTC
CDR3aa: CASTSDGGPMRGYTF

d_gene: TRBD1
abundance: -
v_gene: TRBV19
j_gene: TRBJ2-3
CDR3nt: TGTGCCAGTAGTCCTATACAGGGGGGCACAGATACGCAGTATTTT
CDR3aa: CASSPIQGGTDTQYF

d_gene: -
abundance: once
v_gene: TRBV5-1
j_gene: TRBJ2-1
CDR3nt: TGCGCCAGCAGCAAGGACAGAAACCCCTACAATGAGCAGTTCTTC
CDR3aa: CASSKDRNPYNEQFF